The entry below gives a single T cell receptor (beta chain) sequence along with its context. The antigen is undetermined. The data were obtained in a study of T cell responses to AZD1222 COVID-19 vaccine. The wider study: Pooled in the analysis were second doses at about 4 or about 12 weeks.

Method: immunoSEQ multiplex PCR; TCRdb's copy keeps in-frame clones and lacks some. The data hold under 100,000 clones, with approximately 88% observed a single time. Findings of the study overall: The donors showed a predominance of white British ancestry and of females, with possible underestimation of clonal diversity. Regions 160-218 and 743-854 held dominance among vaccine-associated CD4 TCRs, which spanned spike.

The sequenced sample was peripheral blood, obtained on day 0 of AZD1222 vaccination. The source is an adult in good health.

The CDR3 DNA reads TGTGCCAGCAAAGGGGGGACAGGGAACACTGAAGCTTTCTTT. This codes for CASKGGTGNTEAFF. The V gene is TRBV2, the J gene TRBJ1-1; 8 bases fit TRBD1. The CDR3 is 14 amino acids. Trimming took 7 bases from V and 1 from J; bases not matched to a gene: 5. Per germline, CDR1 SNHLY and CDR2 FYNNEI.